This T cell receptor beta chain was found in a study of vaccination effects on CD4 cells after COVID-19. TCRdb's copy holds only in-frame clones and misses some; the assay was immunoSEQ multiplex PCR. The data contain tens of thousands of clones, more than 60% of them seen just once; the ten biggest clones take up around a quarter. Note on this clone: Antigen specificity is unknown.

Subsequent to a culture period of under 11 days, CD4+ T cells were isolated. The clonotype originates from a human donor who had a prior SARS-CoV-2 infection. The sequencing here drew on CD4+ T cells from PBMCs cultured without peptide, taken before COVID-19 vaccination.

CDR3 amino acids: CASSQVPGLAGENTDTQYF. The DNA for the CDR3 is TGTGCCAGCAGCCAAGTTCCCGGACTAGCGGGAGAGAACACAGATACGCAGTATTTT. The chain links TRBV14 to TRBJ2-3; 13 nucleotides match TRBD2. The germline V gene encodes CDR1 SGHDN and CDR2 FVKESK. The V and J ends lost 1 base and 2 bases, in that order; junction bases with no gene match: 9. The CDR3 covers 19 residues.